The 25 T cell receptor beta chains listed next were all sequenced from one sample in a study of PD-1 blockade in mismatch repair-deficient tumors. Here immunoSEQ multiplex PCR was the method, and the copy in TCRdb shows in-frame clones only, minus some. The sample comprises some 49,000 clones, approximately 80% of which are singletons, and roughly 3% rests with the top ten. The sequencing used PBMCs, collected before pembrolizumab treatment. All receptors derive from an adult with mismatch repair-deficient cancer.

This clone was detected once. The chain employs TRBV19 and TRBJ1-3; no clear D. The V end was cut by 7 bases, the J end by 2 bases, with 15 bases between. The CDR3 totals 15 residues. The V gene's germline CDR1 is LNHDA and CDR2 SQIVND (reference sequence). The CDR3: CASNGWGSTGNTIYF. In nucleotides, the CDR3 is TGTGCCAGTAATGGCTGGGGATCTACTGGAAACACCATATATTTT. Full variable domain (remainder filled in from reference TRBV19 and TRBJ1-3): DGGITQSPKYLFRKEGQNVTLSCEQNLNHDAMYWYRQDPGQGLRLIYYSQIVNDFQKGDIAEGYSVSREKKESFPLTVTSAQKNPTAFYLCASNGWGSTGNTIYFGEGSWLTVV.

This chain joins TRBV29-1 and TRBJ2-3; D tentatively reads TRBD1 or TRBD2 (6 bases each). CDR3 length equals 13 residues. V lost 3 bases and J lost 1, with 8 bases in between. The germline V gene has CDR1 SQVTM and CDR2 ANQGSEA. The CDR3 is CSVEEGGTDTQYF. The DNA for the CDR3 is TGCAGCGTTGAGGAGGGGGGCACAGATACGCAGTATTTT.

This CDR3 reads CASSHPGENTGELFF. As DNA, the CDR3 is TGTGCCAGCAGCCACCCGGGGGAGAACACCGGGGAGCTGTTTTTT. The chain is built from TRBV2 and TRBJ2-2; TRBD2 is a possible D gene (6 bases). CDR1 and CDR2 (germline): SNHLY, FYNNEI. CDR3 length: 15 residues. V lost 6 bases and J lost 1, with 12 bases in between.

This clone was found once. The chain is built from TRBV7-3 and TRBJ2-2, with 8 positions matching TRBD2. V lost 0 bases and J lost 8; bases outside the gene matches: 2. This CDR3 is 14 amino acids long. Germline V gene lookup returns CDR1 SGHTA and CDR2 FQGTGA. DNA of the CDR3: TGTGCCAGCAGCTTAACTAGCGGGAATGGGGAGCTGTTTTTT. Translation gives CASSLTSGNGELFF. Full variable domain (remainder filled in from reference TRBV7-3 and TRBJ2-2): GAGVSQTPSNKVTEKGKYVELRCDPISGHTALYWYRQSLGQGPEFLIYFQGTGAADDSGLPNDRFFAVRPEGSVSTLKIQRTERGDSAVYLCASSLTSGNGELFFGEGSRLTVL.

The chain couples TRBV5-1 to TRBJ2-2, with D perhaps matching TRBD2 (7 bases). The V gene lost 1 base and the J gene lost 6 bases, with 10 bases spanning the gap. This CDR3 has 14 residues. Germline loops: CDR1 SGHRS, CDR2 YFSETQ. The CDR3 sequence is CASSLRGAPGELFF. As DNA, the CDR3 is TGCGCCAGCAGCTTGCGGGGGGCCCCCGGGGAGCTGTTTTTT.

V usage is TRBV2 and J usage is TRBJ1-2; D gene unclear. This CDR3 spans 14 amino acids. Germline CDR1 is SNHLY and CDR2 is FYNNEI. V was clipped by 0 bases and J by 4 bases, with 9 bases between them. DNA for the CDR3: TGTGCCAGCAGTGAAGCGAGGACTCTCTATGGCTACACCTTC. Translation: CASSEARTLYGYTF.

The J gene is TRBJ1-4, the V gene TRBV4-1, with 12 nucleotides matching TRBD1. The CDR3 is 17 residues long. Germline values: CDR1 MGHRA, CDR2 YSYEKL. Trimming took 1 base from V and 8 from J; bases not matched to a gene: 8. CDR3 amino acids: CASSQVGLGTGGEKLFF. CDR3 DNA: TGCGCCAGCAGCCAAGTCGGATTGGGGACAGGGGGCGAAAAACTGTTTTTT.

This chain uses TRBV2 with TRBJ1-1; D is perhaps TRBD1 (5 bases). Trimming took 4 bases from V and 4 from J, leaving 16 bases between them. Germline-derived CDR1 and CDR2 are SNHLY and FYNNEI. CDR3 length equals 15 residues. CDR3 sequence: CASSALVGVRTEAFF. The CDR3 coding sequence is TGTGCCAGCAGTGCTTTGGTGGGGGTACGCACTGAAGCTTTCTTT. Combining the CDR3 with reference TRBV2 and TRBJ1-1 gives the whole variable domain EPEVTQTPSHQVTQMGQEVILRCVPISNHLYFYWYRQILGQKVEFLVSFYNNEISEKSEIFDDQFSVERPDGSNFTLKIRSTKLEDSAMYFCASSALVGVRTEAFFGQGTRLTVV.

The gene calls are TRBV5-1 and TRBJ1-2, with a possible D match to TRBD1 (5 bases). Germline V gene sequence: CDR1 SGHRS, CDR2 YFSETQ. V was pared by 3 bases and J by 3 bases, with 9 bases between. The CDR3 runs to 13 residues. CDR3 sequence: CASSSTGDYGYTF. The CDR3 coding sequence is TGCGCCAGCAGCTCCACGGGGGACTATGGCTACACCTTC.

The chain recombines TRBV4-3 with TRBJ2-3; 7 bases agree with TRBD2. Germline V lookup: CDR1 LGHNA, CDR2 YSLEER. CDR3 size: 18 residues. After removal of 5 bases from V and 3 bases from J, the junction contained 17 bases not matched to a gene. This chain's CDR3 is CASSKKVGGIGGTDTQYF. DNA for the CDR3: TGCGCCAGCAGCAAAAAAGTGGGGGGGATAGGTGGTACAGATACGCAGTATTTT.

The CDR3 sequence: CASSLTGTDTQYF. The CDR3 nucleotides read TGTGCCAGCAGCTTGACCGGCACAGATACGCAGTATTTT. This sequence joins TRBV5-6 and TRBJ2-3; unclear D gene. V lost 1 base and J 1 base, leaving 4 bases between the germline ends. CDR1 and CDR2 from the germline V gene are SGHDT and YYEEEE. The CDR3 covers 13 residues.

The V call is TRBV5-4, the J call TRBJ1-5; D is unresolved. V lost 4 bases and J lost 1, with 9 bases in between. The CDR3 is 14 amino acids. Per the germline V gene, CDR1 is SGHNT and CDR2 is YYREEE (reference sequence). CDR3 nucleotide sequence: TGTGCCAGCAGCATCGGGCAGAGCAATCAGCCCCAGCATTTT. This gives the protein CASSIGQSNQPQHF.

The rearrangement links TRBV7-2 to TRBJ2-2, with 8 bases identical to TRBD2. Germline values: CDR1 SGHTA, CDR2 FQGNSA. There are 19 residues in the CDR3. The J segment lost 2 bases and the V segment lost 1 base, leaving 12 bases of the junction unmatched. CDR3 in amino acids: CASSLVPSGLRQNTGELFF. In DNA form, the CDR3 reads TGTGCCAGCAGCTTAGTCCCTAGCGGGTTGAGGCAAAACACCGGGGAGCTGTTTTTT.

The rearrangement joins TRBV11-3 to TRBJ2-3; the match to TRBD1 covers 8 bases. The germline V gene encodes CDR1 SGHNT and CDR2 YENEEA. The CDR3 sequence is 17 residues long. Trimming at V came to 0 bases and at J to 0 bases, leaving 5 bases not matched to a gene. The CDR3 nucleotides read TGTGCCAGCAGCTTAGACGGGACAGGCTTTAGCACAGATACGCAGTATTTT. This translates into CASSLDGTGFSTDTQYF.

The rearrangement uses TRBV9 and TRBJ1-2; 11 nucleotides align to TRBD1. This CDR3 is 17 amino acids long. Germline loops: CDR1 SGDLS, CDR2 YYNGEE. J gave up 1 base and V 5 bases, and 10 bases lay outside the gene matches. CDR3 region: CASSDNGQGAGNYGYTF. The DNA for the CDR3 is TGTGCCAGCAGTGATAACGGACAGGGGGCTGGTAACTATGGCTACACCTTC. The full variable domain, completed using reference TRBV9 and TRBJ1-2, is DSGVTQTPKHLITATGQRVTLRCSPRSGDLSVYWYQQSLDQGLQFLIQYYNGEERAKGNILERFSAQQFPDLHSELNLSSLELGDSALYFCASSDNGQGAGNYGYTFGSGTRLTVV.

This chain connects TRBV29-1 to TRBJ1-1; no firm D call. This CDR3 has 14 amino acids. The germline V gene encodes CDR1 SQVTM and CDR2 ANQGSEA. V was cut by 2 bases and J by 4 bases, with 14 bases left in between. The CDR3 DNA is TGCAGCGTTGAATTTGGGGATTTCGGCACTGAAGCTTTCTTT. This gives the protein CSVEFGDFGTEAFF.

The rearrangement links TRBV6-5 to TRBJ2-5, with 8 bases that match TRBD2. Germline V lookup: CDR1 MNHEY, CDR2 SVGAGI. Trimming at V came to 0 bases and at J to 1 base, leaving 4 bases not matched to a gene. The CDR3 is made up of 16 amino acids. The CDR3 DNA sequence: TGTGCCAGCAGTTACTCGAACGGGAGGGGCCAAGAGACCCAGTACTTC. Translating it yields CASSYSNGRGQETQYF.

The rearrangement uses TRBV11-3 and TRBJ2-5, with a tentative D call TRBD1 (6 bases). CDR1 and CDR2 (germline): SGHNT, YENEEA. V was cut by 4 bases and J by 4 bases, with 13 bases left in between. The CDR3 sequence is 14 residues long. The CDR3 protein is CASSSGRGRETQYF. DNA of the CDR3: TGTGCCAGCAGCTCTGGCAGGGGCCGAGAGACCCAGTACTTC.

The chain combines TRBV18 with TRBJ2-7; 7 nucleotides agree with TRBD2. Losses at the gene ends were 6 bases for V and 0 bases for J; bases not matched to a gene: 5. Germline V gene data show CDR1 as KGHSH and CDR2 as LQKENI. This CDR3 has 14 residues. CDR3 amino acids: CASSAGGTSYEQYF. The CDR3, as DNA: TGTGCCAGCTCCGCCGGGGGGACCTCCTACGAGCAGTACTTC.

The V gene is TRBV19, the J gene TRBJ2-1, with D perhaps TRBD2 (6 bases). The CDR3 contains 17 residues. CDR1 is LNHDA, CDR2 SQIVND, per germline (reference sequence). V dropped 0 bases and J dropped 0 bases, with 12 bases sitting between them. CDR3 bases: TGTGCCAGTAGTATAGATGGCACTAGCTCCTCCTACAATGAGCAGTTCTTC. Its protein is CASSIDGTSSSYNEQFF.

V usage is TRBV5-4 and J usage is TRBJ2-1; D uncertain. The CDR3 is 15 amino acids. Trimming removed 4 bases from V and 8 bases from J, with 19 bases in between. The germline V gene encodes CDR1 SGHNT and CDR2 YYREEE (reference sequence). The CDR3 bases are TGTGCCAGCAGCCAAGATACGCTAGTGGGCGATGAGCAGTTCTTC. This codes for CASSQDTLVGDEQFF.

The chain recombines TRBV7-9 with TRBJ1-2; no firm D call. Germline V gene data show CDR1 as SEHNR and CDR2 as FQNEAQ (reference sequence). Trimming cost V 5 bases and J 5 bases, with 12 bases left between them. There are 13 residues in the CDR3. The CDR3 DNA is TGTGCCAGCAGCCCCCGCTCTGGATATGGCTACACCTTC. This encodes CASSPRSGYGYTF. The complete variable domain, with remaining parts taken from reference TRBV7-9 and TRBJ1-2, reads DTGVSQNPRHKITKRGQNVTFRCDPISEHNRLYWYRQTLGQGPEFLTYFQNEAQLEKSRLLSDRFSAERPKGSFSTLEIQRTEQGDSAMYLCASSPRSGYGYTFGSGTRLTVV.

J is TRBJ2-7 and V is TRBV9, with D tentatively TRBD2 (6 bases). Trimming took 4 bases from V and 10 from J, leaving 21 bases between them. This CDR3 has 14 amino acids. Germline lookup yields CDR1 SGDLS and CDR2 YYNGEE. The CDR3 loop is CASSRDGGVKTQYF. The DNA of the CDR3 is TGTGCCAGCAGCAGAGACGGCGGGGTGAAAACTCAGTACTTC.

This sequence joins TRBV18 and TRBJ1-1, with 10 bases aligning to TRBD1. The CDR3 spans 18 residues. J lost 2 bases, V lost 3 bases, and 12 bases had no gene match. Germline assignment: CDR1 KGHSH and CDR2 LQKENI. In nucleotides, the CDR3 is TGTGCCAGCTCACCTAGACAGGGGGCGATTGTGTATAACACTGAAGCTTTCTTT. It yields the protein CASSPRQGAIVYNTEAFF.

CDR3 sequence reads: CASSVQGPGSSYNEQFF. CDR3 sequence (DNA): TGCGCCAGCAGCGTCCAGGGTCCGGGGAGCTCCTACAATGAGCAGTTCTTC. J is TRBJ2-1 and V is TRBV5-1; D is possibly TRBD1 or TRBD2 (5 bases each). The CDR3 spans 17 residues. Germline V gene lookup returns CDR1 SGHRS and CDR2 YFSETQ. The germline V and J ends were trimmed by 4 bases and 0 bases, with 17 bases remaining between them.